These T cell receptor beta chains were read from a single sample in a study of cytomegalovirus exposure and HLA in healthy donors. The method was immunoSEQ multiplex PCR; TCRdb's version includes in-frame clones alone and lacks a portion of them. The sample carries around 53,000 clones, 73% recorded once. Sequencing was performed on PBMCs. These receptors came from a young man in good health and CMV-seronegative. Each CDR3 is given with its conserved first and last residue. Fields, in order: J gene, V gene, CDR3 protein.

J: TRBJ1-1; V: TRBV25-1; CDR3: CASRAGIWTEAFF
J: TRBJ2-1; V: TRBV7-9; CDR3: CASRDRGQEQFF
J: TRBJ1-2; V: TRBV4-1; CDR3: CASSQVAGVQSVDGYTF
J: TRBJ1-4; V: TRBV29-1; CDR3: CSVESDSEEKLFF
J: TRBJ1-1; V: TRBV29-1; CDR3: CSVEWQANTEAFF
J: TRBJ1-1; V: TRBV6-5; CDR3: CASSYSGEAFF
J: TRBJ2-2; V: TRBV29-1; CDR3: CSALAGGGELFF
J: TRBJ2-7; V: TRBV28; CDR3: CASSLPGAYYEQYF
J: TRBJ2-1; V: TRBV6-5; CDR3: CASKGHGDPFF
J: TRBJ2-7; V: TRBV30; CDR3: CAWGTGTSNYEQYF
J: TRBJ2-7; V: TRBV28; CDR3: CASSLSVGGPYEQYF
J: TRBJ2-3; V: TRBV19; CDR3: CASSMGRGTDTQYF
J: TRBJ1-1; V: TRBV19; CDR3: CASSIQNTEAFF
J: TRBJ1-1; V: TRBV19; CDR3: CASSIRRTGPEEAHIMNTEAFF
J: TRBJ1-2; V: TRBV6-5; CDR3: CASSRQGTGYTF
J: TRBJ2-7; V: TRBV4-1; CDR3: CASSQEQGIYYEQYF
J: TRBJ1-4; V: TRBV7-8; CDR3: CASSSHSSTNEKLFF
J: TRBJ2-1; V: TRBV7-2; CDR3: CASSGYGTGDQFF